Sequencing of this TCR beta chain was carried out in a study of blood T cell repertoires in COVID-19. As originally analysed: The authors estimated nucleated cell counts from reference gene primer amplification. Assay used: immunoSEQ multiplex PCR; TCRdb lists only in-frame clones, some missing. That table is the source of V, J and clone size, and D and trimming were worked out from the DNA. The sample lists some 320,000 clones; roughly 86% were seen once. CDR3 length equals 17 residues. Germline assignment: CDR1 SQVTM and CDR2 ANQGSEA. Between the trimmed V and J ends, which lost 5 bases and 2 bases, there was a span of 24 bases.

The chain has TRBV29-1 and TRBJ1-2; D might be TRBD1 (6 bases). The TCR sequence derives from a woman aged 30 to 39 who had recovered from COVID-19. Sequenced: PBMCs or T cells enriched from blood (not recorded which). The CDR3 DNA reads as TGCAGCGTTCCGACACTACAACTACAGGGAACCAACTATGGCTACACCTTC. This encodes CSVPTLQLQGTNYGYTF.